A single T cell receptor beta chain is shown here with its context. Its antigen is not known. An end of the junction does not agree with germline; a read error may underlie this. Other DNA sequences in this specimen translate into the identical CDR3. PCR employed 60 Vbeta and 13 Jbeta primers. Sequencing used immunoSEQ multiplex PCR; TCRdb keeps in-frame clones, though not all of them. This repertoire shows approximately 160,000 clones, approximately 80% found once; its top ten account for around 4.9%. The sample is drawn from a study of cytomegalovirus exposure and HLA in healthy donors. Study-level results: Confirmation in vitro established that a few CMV-associated chains were specific for CMV antigens.

What was sequenced was PBMCs. This TCR derives from a young man in good health and CMV-seronegative.

The chain's CDR3 is CASSVLIRGLIYGYTF. Written as DNA, the CDR3 is TGCGCCAGCAGCGTATTAATCAGGGGGCTGATCTATGGCTACACCTTC. The J gene is TRBJ1-2, the V gene TRBV2; 8 positions match TRBD1. The length of the CDR3 is 16 residues. Germline CDR1 is SNHLY and CDR2 is FYNNEI.